Given below is one T cell receptor beta chain in context. These data come from a study of PD-L1 blockade in urothelial cancer. As for the study in general: Dosed intravenously at 1,200 mg every 3 weeks, atezolizumab was initiated by patients at some point between 2012 and 2014. About 85% of the 29 patients were men whose urothelial cancer was bladder-origin. Between 0 and 3 chemotherapy regimens preceded treatment for each patient.

The CDR3 extends over 13 amino acids. Germline lookup yields CDR1 WNHNN and CDR2 SYGVQD (reference sequence). Trimming pared 4 bases from V and 6 bases from J, leaving 10 bases between. Clones were sequenced by immunoSEQ multiplex PCR, and TCRdb holds only the in-frame ones, with some missing. The sample consists of tens of thousands of clones, 75% to 90% of them appearing once. It was locally advanced or metastatic urothelial carcinoma that patients had. The gene calls are TRBV10-1 and TRBJ2-1; no clear D. The input for sequencing was PBMCs, taken around atezolizumab (anti-PD-L1) treatment. This TCR derives from a man aged 45-65 years with urothelial cancer. The CDR3 nucleotides read TGCGCCAGCAGTGGCCAAAGGAGCAATGAGCAGTTCTTC. It codes for CASSGQRSNEQFF.